This T cell receptor (beta chain) originates from a study of read filtering for tumor transcriptome and immune sequencing. General observations from the study: RNA-seq captured clonotypes less deeply and reliably than IR-seq. In IR-seq, single-read clonotypes were about 80% of clonotypes but around 3.5% of reads. Sorted CD138-negative bone marrow cells were not purified T cells. Dropping single-read clonotypes raised IR-seq and RNA-seq shared-clonotype correlation.

Molecular barcoded adaptors covering alpha/delta and beta/gamma chains were used on 400 ng RNA. TCRdb itself ran the reads through MiXCR, one entry per CDR3 protein. The data show approximately 45,000 distinct CDR3 sequences, 20% seen once. This clonotype was seen at least ten times. The antigen remains undetermined. Deletions cut 0 bases from V and 4 bases from J, with 13 bases between. The CDR3 contains 16 residues. CDR1 and CDR2 from the germline V gene are MNHEY and SVGEGT. This sequence was found in a donor older than 35 with multiple myeloma. The chain has TRBV6-2 or TRBV6-3 and TRBJ2-1; TRBD2 might be the D (6 bases). Sequenced input: a population of CD138-negative cells sorted from bone marrow. The CDR3 nucleotides read TGTGCCAGCAGTTACTCGTTTTCTCGGGGGTACAATGAGCAGTTCTTC. Its protein product is CASSYSFSRGYNEQFF.